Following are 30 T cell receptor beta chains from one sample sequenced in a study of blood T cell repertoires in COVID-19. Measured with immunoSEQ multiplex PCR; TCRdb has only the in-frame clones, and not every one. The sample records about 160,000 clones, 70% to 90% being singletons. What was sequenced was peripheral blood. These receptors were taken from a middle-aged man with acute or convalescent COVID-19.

The CDR3 loop reads CASSLGGSYNEQFF. The CDR3 region has the DNA TGTGCCAGCAGCTTAGGCGGGTCCTACAATGAGCAGTTCTTC. The chain employs TRBV11-2 and TRBJ2-1; weak D call: TRBD2 (5 bases). In germline, CDR1 is SGHAT, CDR2 FQNNGV. The V end was cut by 1 base, the J end by 1 base, with 5 bases between. The CDR3 covers 14 residues.

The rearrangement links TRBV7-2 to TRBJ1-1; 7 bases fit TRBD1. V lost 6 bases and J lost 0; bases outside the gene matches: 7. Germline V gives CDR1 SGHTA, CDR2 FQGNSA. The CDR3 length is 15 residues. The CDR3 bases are TGTGCCAGCAGGACCCAGGGGGTGATGAACACTGAAGCTTTCTTT. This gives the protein CASRTQGVMNTEAFF. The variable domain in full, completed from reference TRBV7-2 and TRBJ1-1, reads GAGVSQSPSNKVTEKGKDVELRCDPISGHTALYWYRQSLGQGLEFLIYFQGNSAPDKSGLPSDRFSAERTGGSVSTLTIQRTQQEDSAVYLCASRTQGVMNTEAFFGQGTRLTVV.

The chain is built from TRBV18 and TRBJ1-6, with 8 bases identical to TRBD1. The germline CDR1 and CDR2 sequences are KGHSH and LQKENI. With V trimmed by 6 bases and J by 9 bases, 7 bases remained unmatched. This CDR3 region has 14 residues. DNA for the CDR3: TGTGCCAGCTCCCCGGGACAGGCGCTTTCACCCCTCCACTTT. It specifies CASSPGQALSPLHF.

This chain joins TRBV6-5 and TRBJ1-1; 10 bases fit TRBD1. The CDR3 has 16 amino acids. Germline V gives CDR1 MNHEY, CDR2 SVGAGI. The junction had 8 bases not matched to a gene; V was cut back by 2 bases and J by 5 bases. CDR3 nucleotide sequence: TGTGCCAGCAGTTACCAGAGGACAGGGGGGGTAACTGAAGCTTTCTTT. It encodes CASSYQRTGGVTEAFF.

CDR3 residues: CASRYPGQGIPLSYEQYF. The CDR3 region has the DNA TGTGCAAGTCGCTATCCGGGACAGGGGATACCACTCTCCTACGAGCAGTACTTC. The chain carries TRBV12-2 and TRBJ2-7; the table gives TRBD1 as D, unverified against the DNA. TRBV12-2 is noted as a pseudogene. The CDR3 is 18 residues long.

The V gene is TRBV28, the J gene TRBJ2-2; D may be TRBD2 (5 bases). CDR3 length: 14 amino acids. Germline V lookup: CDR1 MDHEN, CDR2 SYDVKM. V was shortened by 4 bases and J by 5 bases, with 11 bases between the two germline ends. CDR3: CASSSPLGTGELFF. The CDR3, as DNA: TGTGCCAGCAGTTCCCCACTAGGAACCGGGGAGCTGTTTTTT. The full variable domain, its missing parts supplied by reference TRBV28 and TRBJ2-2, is DVKVTQSSRYLVKRTGEKVFLECVQDMDHENMFWYRQDPGLGLRLIYFSYDVKMKEKGDIPEGYSVSREKKERFSLILESASTNQTSMYLCASSSPLGTGELFFGEGSRLTVL.

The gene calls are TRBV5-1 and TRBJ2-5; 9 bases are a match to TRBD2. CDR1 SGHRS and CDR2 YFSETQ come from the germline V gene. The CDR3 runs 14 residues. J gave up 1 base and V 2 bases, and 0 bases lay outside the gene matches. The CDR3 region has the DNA TGCGCCAGCAGCTTAGCGGGGGGCCAAGAGACCCAGTACTTC. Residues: CASSLAGGQETQYF.

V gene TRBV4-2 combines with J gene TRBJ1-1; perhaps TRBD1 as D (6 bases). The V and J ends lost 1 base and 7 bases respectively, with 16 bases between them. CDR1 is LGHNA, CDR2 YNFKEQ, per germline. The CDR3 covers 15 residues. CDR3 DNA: TGTGCCAGCAGCCAAGCGTCAGGTCAGGGGCTTGAAGCTTTCTTT. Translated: CASSQASGQGLEAFF.

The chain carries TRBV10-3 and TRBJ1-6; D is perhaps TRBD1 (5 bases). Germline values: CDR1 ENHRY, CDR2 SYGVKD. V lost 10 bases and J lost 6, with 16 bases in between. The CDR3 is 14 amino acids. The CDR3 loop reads CATAGPLSNSPLHF. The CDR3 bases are TGTGCCACCGCGGGACCCTTATCTAATTCACCCCTCCACTTT.

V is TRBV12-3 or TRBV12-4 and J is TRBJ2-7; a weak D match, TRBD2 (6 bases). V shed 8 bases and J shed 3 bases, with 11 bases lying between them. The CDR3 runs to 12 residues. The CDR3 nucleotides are TGTGCCAGCGGGGCGGACTACTACGAGCAGTACTTC. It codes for CASGADYYEQYF.

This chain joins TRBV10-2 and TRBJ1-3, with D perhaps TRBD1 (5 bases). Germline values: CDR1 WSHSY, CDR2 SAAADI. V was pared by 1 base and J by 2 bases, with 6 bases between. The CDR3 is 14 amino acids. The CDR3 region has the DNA TGCGCCAGCAGTGAGTTGACAGCTGGAAACACCATATATTTT. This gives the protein CASSELTAGNTIYF.

The CDR3 sequence: CASSPLLNSEQYF. CDR3 DNA sequence: TGTGCCAGCAGCCCTCTTTTAAATTCCGAGCAGTACTTC. This chain uses TRBV7-3 with TRBJ2-7; no firm D call. CDR1 and CDR2 (germline): SGHTA, FQGTGA. The CDR3 has 13 residues. V dropped 5 bases and J dropped 6 bases, with 14 bases sitting between them.

The chain's CDR3 is CASSSSLGVEGTGELFF. Written as DNA, the CDR3 is TGTGCCAGCTCTTCCTCCCTCGGGGTCGAAGGCACCGGGGAGCTGTTTTTT. This chain joins TRBV18 and TRBJ2-2, with a weak D call TRBD2 (5 bases). The ends were cut back, 6 bases at V and 4 bases at J, with 21 bases in the middle. This CDR3 spans 17 amino acids. Germline lookup yields CDR1 KGHSH and CDR2 LQKENI.

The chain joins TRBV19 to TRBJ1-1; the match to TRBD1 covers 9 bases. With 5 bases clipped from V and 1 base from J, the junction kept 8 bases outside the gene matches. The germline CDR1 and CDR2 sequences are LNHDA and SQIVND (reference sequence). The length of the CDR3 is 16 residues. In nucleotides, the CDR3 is TGTGCCAGTAGTTCCCGACAGGGGGGGAGGAACACTGAAGCTTTCTTT. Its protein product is CASSSRQGGRNTEAFF.

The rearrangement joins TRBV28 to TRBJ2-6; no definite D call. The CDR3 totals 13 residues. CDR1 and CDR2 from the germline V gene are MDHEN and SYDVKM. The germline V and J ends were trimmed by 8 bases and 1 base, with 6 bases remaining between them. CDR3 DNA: TGTGCCAGCCTCCAGTCTGGGGCCAACGTCCTGACTTTC. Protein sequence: CASLQSGANVLTF.

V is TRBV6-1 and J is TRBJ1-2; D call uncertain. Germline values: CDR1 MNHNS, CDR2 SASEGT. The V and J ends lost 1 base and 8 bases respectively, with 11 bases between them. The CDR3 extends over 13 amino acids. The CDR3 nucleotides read TGTGCCAGCAGTGAAGATCTGGGGAGAGGCTACACCTTC. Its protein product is CASSEDLGRGYTF.

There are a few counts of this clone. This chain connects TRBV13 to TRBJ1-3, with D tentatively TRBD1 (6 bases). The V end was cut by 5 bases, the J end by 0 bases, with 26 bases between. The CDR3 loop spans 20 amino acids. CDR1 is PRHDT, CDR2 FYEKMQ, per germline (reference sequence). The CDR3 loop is CASSPRVGDTYFFSGNTIYF. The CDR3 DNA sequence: TGTGCCAGCAGCCCTAGAGTGGGGGACACCTATTTCTTCTCTGGAAACACCATATATTTT.

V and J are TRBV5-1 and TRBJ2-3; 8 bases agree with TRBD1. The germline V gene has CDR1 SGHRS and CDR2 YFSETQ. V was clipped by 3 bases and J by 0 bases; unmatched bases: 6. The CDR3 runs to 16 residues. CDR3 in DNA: TGCGCCAGCAGCTCTGGACAGGGCCGAAGCACAGATACGCAGTATTTT. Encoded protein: CASSSGQGRSTDTQYF. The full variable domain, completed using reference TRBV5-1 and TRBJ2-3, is KAGVTQTPRYLIKTRGQQVTLSCSPISGHRSVSWYQQTPGQGLQFLFEYFSETQRNKGNFPGRFSGRQFSNSRSEMNVSTLELGDSALYLCASSSGQGRSTDTQYFGPGTRLTVL.

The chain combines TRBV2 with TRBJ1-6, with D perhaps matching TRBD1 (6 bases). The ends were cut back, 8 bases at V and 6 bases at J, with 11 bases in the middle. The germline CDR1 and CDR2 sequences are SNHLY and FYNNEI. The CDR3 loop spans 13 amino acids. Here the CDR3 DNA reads TGTGCCAGCCAGGACAGCCTTAATTCACCCCTCCACTTT. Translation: CASQDSLNSPLHF.

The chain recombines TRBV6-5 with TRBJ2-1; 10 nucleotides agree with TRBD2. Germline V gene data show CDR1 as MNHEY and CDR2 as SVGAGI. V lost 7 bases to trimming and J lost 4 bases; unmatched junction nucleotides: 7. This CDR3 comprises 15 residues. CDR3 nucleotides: TGTGCCAGCATTCTCGGACTAGCGGATTACAATGAGCAGTTCTTC. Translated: CASILGLADYNEQFF.

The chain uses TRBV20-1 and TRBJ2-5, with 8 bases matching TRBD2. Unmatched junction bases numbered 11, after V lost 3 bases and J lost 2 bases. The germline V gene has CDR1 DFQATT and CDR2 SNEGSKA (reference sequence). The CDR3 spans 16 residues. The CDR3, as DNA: TGCAGTGCTAGTGGGGTAGCGGGGAAGTATCAAGAGACCCAGTACTTC. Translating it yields CSASGVAGKYQETQYF.

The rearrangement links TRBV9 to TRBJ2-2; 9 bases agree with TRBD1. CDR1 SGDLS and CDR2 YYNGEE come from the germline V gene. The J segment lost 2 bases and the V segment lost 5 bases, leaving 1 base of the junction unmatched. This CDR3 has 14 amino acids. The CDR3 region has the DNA TGTGCCAGCAGGGGACAGGGCAACACCGGGGAGCTGTTTTTT. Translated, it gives CASRGQGNTGELFF. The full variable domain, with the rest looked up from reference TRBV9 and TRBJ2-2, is DSGVTQTPKHLITATGQRVTLRCSPRSGDLSVYWYQQSLDQGLQFLIQYYNGEERAKGNILERFSAQQFPDLHSELNLSSLELGDSALYFCASRGQGNTGELFFGEGSRLTVL.

CDR3 region: CASSEPLDPETPRNQPQHF. CDR3 coding DNA: TGCGCCAGCAGTGAGCCACTAGACCCTGAGACACCACGGAATCAGCCCCAGCATTTT. The V call is TRBV10-1, the J call TRBJ1-5; D is undetermined. The germline CDR1 and CDR2 sequences are WNHNN and SYGVQD (reference sequence). The germline V and J ends were trimmed by 2 bases and 4 bases, with 24 bases remaining between them. This CDR3 comprises 19 residues.

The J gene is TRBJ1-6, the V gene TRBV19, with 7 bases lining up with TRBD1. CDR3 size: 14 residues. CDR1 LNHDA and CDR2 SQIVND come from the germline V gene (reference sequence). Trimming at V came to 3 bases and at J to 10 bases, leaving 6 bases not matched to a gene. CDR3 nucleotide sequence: TGTGCCAGTAGTATTCGACAGGGTCACTCACCCCTCCACTTT. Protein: CASSIRQGHSPLHF. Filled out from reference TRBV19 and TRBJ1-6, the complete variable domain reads DGGITQSPKYLFRKEGQNVTLSCEQNLNHDAMYWYRQDPGQGLRLIYYSQIVNDFQKGDIAEGYSVSREKKESFPLTVTSAQKNPTAFYLCASSIRQGHSPLHFGNGTRLTVT.

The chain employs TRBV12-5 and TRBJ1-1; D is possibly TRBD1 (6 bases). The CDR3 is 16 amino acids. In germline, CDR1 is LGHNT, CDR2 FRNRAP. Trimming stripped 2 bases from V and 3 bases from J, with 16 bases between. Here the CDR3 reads CASGLTGYVTDTEAFF. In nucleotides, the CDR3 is TGTGCTAGTGGTTTGACAGGGTATGTTACGGACACTGAAGCTTTCTTT.

CDR3 loop: CASSNTGAQAFF. The CDR3 region has the DNA TGTGCCAGCAGCAACACAGGGGCCCAAGCTTTCTTT. The rearrangement uses TRBV13 and TRBJ1-1; 7 nucleotides align to TRBD1. Germline CDR1 and CDR2: PRHDT and FYEKMQ (reference sequence). Trimming took 5 bases from V and 9 from J; bases not matched to a gene: 6. CDR3 size: 12 residues.

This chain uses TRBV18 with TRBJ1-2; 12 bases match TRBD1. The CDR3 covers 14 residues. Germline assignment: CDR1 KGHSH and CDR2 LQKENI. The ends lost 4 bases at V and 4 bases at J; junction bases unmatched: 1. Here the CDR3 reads CASSLGQGAYGYTF. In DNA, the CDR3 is TGTGCCAGCTCACTGGGACAGGGGGCCTATGGCTACACCTTC. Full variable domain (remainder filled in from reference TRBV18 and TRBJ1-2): NAGVMQNPRHLVRRRGQEARLRCSPMKGHSHVYWYRQLPEEGLKFMVYLQKENIIDESGMPKERFSAEFPKEGPSILRIQQVVRGDSAAYFCASSLGQGAYGYTFGSGTRLTVV.

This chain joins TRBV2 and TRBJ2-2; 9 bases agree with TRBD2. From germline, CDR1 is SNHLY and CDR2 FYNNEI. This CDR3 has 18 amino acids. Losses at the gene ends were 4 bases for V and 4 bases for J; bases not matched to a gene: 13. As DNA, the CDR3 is TGTGCCAGCAGTGGTGACCCGCGGGGGGGGCAAACCACCGGGGAGCTGTTTTTT. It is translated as CASSGDPRGGQTTGELFF. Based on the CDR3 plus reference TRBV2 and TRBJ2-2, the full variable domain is EPEVTQTPSHQVTQMGQEVILRCVPISNHLYFYWYRQILGQKVEFLVSFYNNEISEKSEIFDDQFSVERPDGSNFTLKIRSTKLEDSAMYFCASSGDPRGGQTTGELFFGEGSRLTVL.

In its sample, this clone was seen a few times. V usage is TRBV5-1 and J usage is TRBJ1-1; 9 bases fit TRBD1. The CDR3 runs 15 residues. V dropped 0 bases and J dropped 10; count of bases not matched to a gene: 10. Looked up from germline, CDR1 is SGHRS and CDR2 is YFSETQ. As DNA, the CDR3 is TGCGCCAGCAGCTTGGGGTATGGGGGACAGGGCTTAGCTTTCTTT. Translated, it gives CASSLGYGGQGLAFF. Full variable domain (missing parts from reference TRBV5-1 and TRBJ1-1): KAGVTQTPRYLIKTRGQQVTLSCSPISGHRSVSWYQQTPGQGLQFLFEYFSETQRNKGNFPGRFSGRQFSNSRSEMNVSTLELGDSALYLCASSLGYGGQGLAFFGQGTRLTVV.

The CDR3 region is CASSLDSPGTRSDEQYF. DNA for the CDR3: TGTGCCAGCAGCTTAGACTCACCCGGGACAAGGTCCGACGAGCAGTACTTC. The chain links TRBV11-3 to TRBJ2-7; perhaps TRBD1 as D (6 bases). V lost 0 bases, J lost 5 bases, and 20 bases lay in between. The CDR3 has 17 residues. The germline V gene encodes CDR1 SGHNT and CDR2 YENEEA.